The source of this T cell receptor (beta chain) is a study of OX40 agonist ivuxolimab in advanced cancers. Study-wide results and limits: With doses of 0.1-3.0 mg/kg, partial responders showed among the lowest clonal expansion.

Concerning this clone: Antigen unknown.

Clones were sequenced by immunoSEQ multiplex PCR, and TCRdb holds only the in-frame ones, with some missing. Of about 80,000 clones listed, 80% to 90% are singletons. V lost 7 bases to trimming and J lost 1 base, with 11 bases between them. This CDR3 contains 13 residues. Germline CDR1 MNHNS, CDR2 SASEGT. V gene TRBV6-1 combines with J gene TRBJ2-7, with D perhaps matching TRBD2 (6 bases). Sequenced material: CD4+ or CD8+ T cells sorted from blood, taken in a trial of the OX40 agonist ivuxolimab. This clonotype originated in an adult with an advanced solid tumor such as melanoma, head and neck, liver or kidney cancer. The CDR3 bases are TGTGCCAGCACCCGGCGGGGTTCCTACGAGCAGTACTTC. Translating gives CASTRRGSYEQYF.